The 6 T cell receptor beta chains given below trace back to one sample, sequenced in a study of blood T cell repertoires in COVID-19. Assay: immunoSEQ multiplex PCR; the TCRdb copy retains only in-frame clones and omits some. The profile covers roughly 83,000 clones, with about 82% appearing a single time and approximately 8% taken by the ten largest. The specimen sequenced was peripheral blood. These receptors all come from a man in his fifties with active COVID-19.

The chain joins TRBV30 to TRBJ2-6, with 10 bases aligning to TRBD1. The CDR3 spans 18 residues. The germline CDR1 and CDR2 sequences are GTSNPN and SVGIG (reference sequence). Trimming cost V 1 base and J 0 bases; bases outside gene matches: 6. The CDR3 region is CAWSDRDRGHSGANVLTF. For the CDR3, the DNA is TGTGCCTGGAGTGACCGGGACAGGGGTCACTCTGGGGCCAACGTCCTGACTTTC.

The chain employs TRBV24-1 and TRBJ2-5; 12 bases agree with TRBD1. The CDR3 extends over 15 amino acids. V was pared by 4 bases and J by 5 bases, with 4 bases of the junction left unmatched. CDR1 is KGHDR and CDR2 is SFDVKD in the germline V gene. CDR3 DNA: TGTGCCACCAGTGAGGGACAGGGGGCCAGGGAGACCCAGTACTTC. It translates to CATSEGQGARETQYF.

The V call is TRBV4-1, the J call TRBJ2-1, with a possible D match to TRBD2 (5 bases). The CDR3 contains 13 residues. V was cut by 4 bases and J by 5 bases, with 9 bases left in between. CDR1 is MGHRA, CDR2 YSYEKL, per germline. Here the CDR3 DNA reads TGCGCCAGCAGCCTAGGACTTAACAATGAGCAGTTCTTC. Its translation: CASSLGLNNEQFF.

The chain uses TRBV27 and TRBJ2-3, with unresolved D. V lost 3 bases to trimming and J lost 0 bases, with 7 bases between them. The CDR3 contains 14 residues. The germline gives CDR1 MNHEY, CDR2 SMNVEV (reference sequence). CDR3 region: CASSLSRSTDTQYF. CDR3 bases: TGTGCCAGCAGTTTGTCTAGGAGCACAGATACGCAGTATTTT.

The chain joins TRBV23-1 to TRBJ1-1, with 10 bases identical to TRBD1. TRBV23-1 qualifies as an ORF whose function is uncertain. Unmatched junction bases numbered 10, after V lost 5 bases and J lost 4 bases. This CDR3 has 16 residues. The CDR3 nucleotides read TGCGCCAGCAGTGTGACAGGGGGCAAATCGGGCACTGAAGCTTTCTTT. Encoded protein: CASSVTGGKSGTEAFF.

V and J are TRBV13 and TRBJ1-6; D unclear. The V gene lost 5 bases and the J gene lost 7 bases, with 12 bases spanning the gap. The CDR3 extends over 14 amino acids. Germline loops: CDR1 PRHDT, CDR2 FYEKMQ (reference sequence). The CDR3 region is CASSHRSKNSPLHF. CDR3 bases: TGTGCCAGCAGCCACCGTAGTAAAAATTCACCCCTCCACTTT.